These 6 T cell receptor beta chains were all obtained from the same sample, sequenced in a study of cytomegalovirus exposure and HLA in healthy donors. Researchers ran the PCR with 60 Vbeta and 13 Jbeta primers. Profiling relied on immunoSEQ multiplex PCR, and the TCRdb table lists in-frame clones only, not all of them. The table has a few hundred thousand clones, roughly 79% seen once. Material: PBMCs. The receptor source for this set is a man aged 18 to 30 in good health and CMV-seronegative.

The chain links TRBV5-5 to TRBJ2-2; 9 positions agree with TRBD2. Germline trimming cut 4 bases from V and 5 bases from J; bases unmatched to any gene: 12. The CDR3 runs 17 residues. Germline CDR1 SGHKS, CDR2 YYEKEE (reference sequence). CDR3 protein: CASSRSSGNLGTGELFF. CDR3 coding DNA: TGTGCCAGCAGCCGATCTAGCGGGAATCTTGGTACCGGGGAGCTGTTTTTT.

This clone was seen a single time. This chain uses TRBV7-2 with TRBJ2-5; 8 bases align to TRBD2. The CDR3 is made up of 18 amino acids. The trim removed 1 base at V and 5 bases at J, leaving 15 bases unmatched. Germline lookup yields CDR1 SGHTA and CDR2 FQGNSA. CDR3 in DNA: TGTGCCAGCAGCTTAGTCCTTACGGGACTAGGGGTTCGGGAGACCCAGTACTTC. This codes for CASSLVLTGLGVRETQYF.

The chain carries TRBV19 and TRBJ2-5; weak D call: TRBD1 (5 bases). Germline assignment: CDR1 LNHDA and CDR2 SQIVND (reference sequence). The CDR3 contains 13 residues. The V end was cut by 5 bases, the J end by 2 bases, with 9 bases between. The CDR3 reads CASSSRAQETQYF. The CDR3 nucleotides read TGTGCCAGTAGTTCCAGGGCTCAAGAGACCCAGTACTTC. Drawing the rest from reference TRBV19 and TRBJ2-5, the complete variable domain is DGGITQSPKYLFRKEGQNVTLSCEQNLNHDAMYWYRQDPGQGLRLIYYSQIVNDFQKGDIAEGYSVSREKKESFPLTVTSAQKNPTAFYLCASSSRAQETQYFGPGTRLLVL.

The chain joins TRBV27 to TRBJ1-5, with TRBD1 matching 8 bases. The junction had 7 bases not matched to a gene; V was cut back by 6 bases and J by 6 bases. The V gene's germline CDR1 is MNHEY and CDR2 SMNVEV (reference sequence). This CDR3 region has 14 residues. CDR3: CASRPLTGVQPQHF. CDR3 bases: TGTGCCAGCAGGCCCTTGACAGGGGTTCAGCCCCAGCATTTT.

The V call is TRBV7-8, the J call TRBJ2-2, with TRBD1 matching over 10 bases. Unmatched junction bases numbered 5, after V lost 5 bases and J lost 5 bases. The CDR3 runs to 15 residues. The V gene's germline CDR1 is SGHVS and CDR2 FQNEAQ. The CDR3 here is CASSLEGQGTGELFF. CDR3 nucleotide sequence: TGTGCCAGCAGCCTAGAGGGACAGGGGACCGGGGAGCTGTTTTTT.

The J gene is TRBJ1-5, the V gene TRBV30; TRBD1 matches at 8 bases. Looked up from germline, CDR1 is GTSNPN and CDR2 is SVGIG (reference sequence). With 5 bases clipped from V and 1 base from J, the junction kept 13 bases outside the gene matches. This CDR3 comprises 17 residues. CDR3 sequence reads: CAWEGLDRGGSNQPQHF. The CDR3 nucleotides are TGTGCCTGGGAGGGGCTTGACAGGGGAGGAAGCAATCAGCCCCAGCATTTT.